Presented here are 2 T cell receptor beta chains from one specimen sequenced in a study of cytomegalovirus exposure and HLA in healthy donors. Libraries were prepared by immunoSEQ multiplex PCR; TCRdb keeps only in-frame clonotypes and omits some of them. The table includes some 170,000 clones, roughly 89% detected once. Sample: PBMCs. All receptors derive from a woman aged 25-40 years in good health and CMV-seronegative.

The J gene is TRBJ1-3, the V gene TRBV5-1; D may be TRBD1 (5 bases). The CDR3 runs to 15 residues. The germline V gene has CDR1 SGHRS and CDR2 YFSETQ. V was shortened by 4 bases and J by 0 bases, with 11 bases between the two germline ends. This CDR3 reads CASSPQGDSGNTIYF. The DNA of the CDR3 is TGCGCCAGCAGCCCTCAAGGGGACTCTGGAAACACCATATATTTT.

The chain carries TRBV18 and TRBJ2-7, with TRBD1 matching 10 bases. Germline V gene lookup returns CDR1 KGHSH and CDR2 LQKENI. The CDR3 is 14 residues long. Trimming removed 2 bases from V and 7 bases from J; junction bases left unmatched: 5. The CDR3 sequence: CASSPDGQGGEQYF. In DNA, the CDR3 is TGTGCCAGCTCACCAGATGGACAGGGGGGAGAGCAGTACTTC.